A single sample is the source of the 20 T cell receptor beta chains below, sequenced in a study of T-cell memory formation after mild COVID-19. TCRdb independently ran MiXCR on the 5' RACE reads; one entry per CDR3 protein. Altogether about 340,000 distinct CDR3 sequences are present, approximately 15% being singletons, with the ten largest covering roughly a fifth. The source material was PBMCs or a T cell subset sorted from them (not recorded which). These receptor sequences come from a man aged 18 to 30 who had mild COVID-19 (a few samples of this study predate the infection). Cell type and time point are not known.

The chain has TRBV4-1 and TRBJ1-5; the D gene is possibly TRBD1 (5 bases). CDR1 and CDR2 from the germline V gene are MGHRA and YSYEKL. Trimming stripped 1 base from V and 7 bases from J, with 11 bases between. There are 14 residues in the CDR3. This chain's CDR3 is CASSQAPGDQPQHF. Here the CDR3 DNA reads TGCGCCAGCAGCCAAGCCCCCGGGGACCAGCCCCAGCATTTT.

V usage is TRBV4-1 and J usage is TRBJ2-2; D unclear. V was trimmed by 1 base and J by 6 bases, leaving 12 bases between them. This CDR3 has 15 amino acids. Per the germline V gene, CDR1 is MGHRA and CDR2 is YSYEKL. CDR3 region: CASSQVSRRAGELFF. The CDR3 region has the DNA TGCGCCAGCAGCCAAGTTAGTCGACGGGCCGGGGAGCTGTTTTTT.

The chain is built from TRBV29-1 and TRBJ2-3; D ambiguous. Germline values: CDR1 SQVTM, CDR2 ANQGSEA. Trimming left V 7 bases short and J 0 bases short, with 8 bases between. The CDR3 consists of 12 residues. The DNA for the CDR3 is TGCAGCGGGGGTACTAGCACAGATACGCAGTATTTT. Amino acids: CSGGTSTDTQYF.

The rearrangement links TRBV5-1 to TRBJ1-4; D is unclear. The CDR3 sequence is 15 residues long. CDR1 is SGHRS and CDR2 is YFSETQ in the germline V gene. V shed 4 bases and J shed 4 bases, with 14 bases lying between them. The CDR3 protein is CASSLRPASNEKLFF. DNA for the CDR3: TGCGCCAGCAGCCTCCGACCGGCGAGTAATGAAAAACTGTTTTTT.

The gene calls are TRBV12-3 or TRBV12-4 and TRBJ2-2; possible D gene TRBD2, 7 bases. The germline V and J ends were trimmed by 5 bases and 5 bases, with 15 bases remaining between them. CDR3 length: 15 residues. The CDR3 sequence is CASSVLRGGTGELFF. CDR3 coding DNA: TGTGCCAGCAGTGTTTTGAGGGGGGGTACCGGGGAGCTGTTTTTT.

This clonotype was detected a few times. V and J are TRBV4-3 and TRBJ1-1; D gene uncertain. V was clipped by 1 base and J by 4 bases, with 13 bases between them. The CDR3 sequence is 15 residues long. Germline lookup yields CDR1 LGHNA and CDR2 YSLEER. CDR3 DNA: TGCGCCAGCAGCCAAGGGTCCAGAATGAGCACTGAAGCTTTCTTT. This encodes CASSQGSRMSTEAFF.

This clonotype was observed a few times. The chain uses TRBV7-3 and TRBJ2-1; 10 positions match TRBD2. Per the germline V gene, CDR1 is SGHTA and CDR2 is FQGTGA. The CDR3 sequence is 16 residues long. The V and J ends lost 5 bases and 1 base, in that order; junction bases with no gene match: 5. The CDR3 region is CASSLGLAESYNEQFF. The CDR3 bases are TGTGCCAGCAGCCTAGGACTAGCGGAATCCTACAATGAGCAGTTCTTC.

This clonotype was detected only a few times. The V gene is TRBV7-2, the J gene TRBJ1-5; 11 positions match TRBD1. Germline-derived CDR1 and CDR2 are SGHTA and FQGNSA. The CDR3 has 13 amino acids. The trim removed 8 bases at V and 4 bases at J, leaving 1 base unmatched. CDR3 in DNA: TGTGCCAGCGGGGACAGGGGGAATCAGCCCCAGCATTTT. Its translation: CASGDRGNQPQHF.

The J gene is TRBJ1-5, the V gene TRBV24-1, with D perhaps matching TRBD1 (5 bases). Per germline, CDR1 KGHDR and CDR2 SFDVKD. V gave up 6 bases and J gave up 3 bases, with 14 bases separating them. The CDR3 is made up of 15 amino acids. The CDR3 spells CATSQAGRANQPQHF. As DNA, the CDR3 is TGTGCCACCAGTCAGGCAGGGAGAGCCAATCAGCCCCAGCATTTT.

V is TRBV5-6 and J is TRBJ1-6; 10 bases are a match to TRBD1. The germline gives CDR1 SGHDT, CDR2 YYEEEE. The CDR3 has 16 amino acids. Trimming at V came to 3 bases and at J to 8 bases, leaving 8 bases not matched to a gene. The CDR3 is CASSYFDRGHDSPLHF. CDR3 in DNA: TGTGCCAGCAGCTACTTTGACAGGGGGCATGATTCACCCCTCCACTTT.

This clonotype turned up a few times. The chain uses TRBV4-1 and TRBJ2-7; 9 bases agree with TRBD1. Germline trimming cut 1 base from V and 6 bases from J; bases unmatched to any gene: 7. Germline loops: CDR1 MGHRA, CDR2 YSYEKL. This CDR3 comprises 15 residues. Here the CDR3 reads CASSQVRGTGSEQYF. The DNA of the CDR3 is TGCGCCAGCAGCCAAGTAAGGGGGACAGGGAGCGAGCAGTACTTC.

The chain has TRBV10-3 and TRBJ2-3; 12 bases fit TRBD2. Trimming cost V 2 bases and J 6 bases; bases outside gene matches: 9. CDR1 is ENHRY and CDR2 is SYGVKD in the germline V gene. CDR3 length equals 17 residues. The CDR3 here is CAISEGTSGGPSDTQYF. For the CDR3, the DNA is TGTGCCATCAGTGAGGGAACTAGCGGGGGGCCGTCCGATACGCAGTATTTT.

This clonotype has just a few counts. The chain links TRBV9 to TRBJ1-1; no reliable D call. The V end was cut by 0 bases, the J end by 11 bases, with 23 bases between. CDR1 is SGDLS and CDR2 is YYNGEE in the germline V gene. This CDR3 contains 16 residues. CDR3 amino acids: CASSVGGGGQMYEAFF. The DNA of the CDR3 is TGTGCCAGCAGCGTAGGGGGTGGCGGCCAGATGTATGAGGCTTTCTTT. Using reference TRBV9 and TRBJ1-1 for the parts outside the CDR3, the full variable domain is DSGVTQTPKHLITATGQRVTLRCSPRSGDLSVYWYQQSLDQGLQFLIQYYNGEERAKGNILERFSAQQFPDLHSELNLSSLELGDSALYFCASSVGGGGQMYEAFFGQGTRLTVV.

This clonotype was detected a few times. The chain is built from TRBV12-3 or TRBV12-4 and TRBJ2-2; TRBD2 matches 7 bases. V dropped 5 bases and J dropped 0; count of bases not matched to a gene: 9. CDR3 length: 17 residues. The CDR3 is CASSPRTGGANTGELFF. The CDR3 DNA reads as TGTGCCAGCAGTCCACGAACGGGGGGAGCGAACACCGGGGAGCTGTTTTTT.

This clonotype was seen a few times. The V gene is TRBV3-1, the J gene TRBJ2-1; TRBD1 matches 10 bases. Germline CDR1 LGHDT, CDR2 YNNKEL (reference sequence). This CDR3 contains 14 residues. J lost 7 bases, V lost 4 bases, and 4 bases had no gene match. The CDR3 sequence is CASSPPGQGNEQFF. The CDR3, as DNA: TGTGCCAGCAGCCCCCCGGGACAGGGGAATGAGCAGTTCTTC.

The V and J genes are TRBV5-1 and TRBJ2-4, with D perhaps being TRBD1 or TRBD2 (6 bases each). V lost 0 bases, J lost 2 bases, and 15 bases lay in between. Per germline, CDR1 SGHRS and CDR2 YFSETQ. This CDR3 region has 17 residues. CDR3 protein: CASSLGTGALSKNIQYF. In nucleotides, the CDR3 is TGCGCCAGCAGCTTGGGAACGGGGGCGCTTTCCAAAAACATTCAGTACTTC.

This clonotype was counted only a few times. The chain carries TRBV7-2 and TRBJ1-2; D unresolved. The germline V and J ends were trimmed by 1 base and 8 bases, with 14 bases remaining between them. The CDR3 has 14 residues. Germline CDR1 reads SGHTA; CDR2 reads FQGNSA. Here the CDR3 reads CASSLDSSTRGYTF. CDR3 sequence (DNA): TGTGCCAGCAGCTTAGATTCCAGTACGAGAGGCTACACCTTC.

This clonotype has a handful of counts. The V gene is TRBV4-3, the J gene TRBJ1-4; unclear D gene. V was shortened by 8 bases and J by 4 bases, with 17 bases between the two germline ends. The CDR3 extends over 15 amino acids. Per germline, CDR1 LGHNA and CDR2 YSLEER. CDR3 nucleotide sequence: TGCGCCAGCCGCCCGGGAAAGGACGATAATGAAAAACTGTTTTTT. Its translation is CASRPGKDDNEKLFF.

In its sample, this clonotype was seen a few times. V and J are TRBV5-1 and TRBJ2-7, with 9 bases matching TRBD1. This CDR3 is 14 amino acids long. The V and J ends lost 2 bases and 7 bases, in that order; junction bases with no gene match: 7. CDR1 and CDR2 (germline): SGHRS, YFSETQ. The CDR3 reads CASSFGRGTGEQYF. In DNA form, the CDR3 reads TGCGCCAGCAGCTTCGGCAGGGGGACAGGGGAGCAGTACTTC.

This sequence joins TRBV9 and TRBJ2-3, with no clear D. V was cut by 4 bases and J by 0 bases, with 15 bases left in between. Germline-derived CDR1 and CDR2 are SGDLS and YYNGEE. The CDR3 contains 16 residues. The CDR3 spells CASSPLEWRSTDTQYF. The CDR3 bases are TGTGCCAGCAGCCCCTTGGAGTGGCGGAGCACAGATACGCAGTATTTT.